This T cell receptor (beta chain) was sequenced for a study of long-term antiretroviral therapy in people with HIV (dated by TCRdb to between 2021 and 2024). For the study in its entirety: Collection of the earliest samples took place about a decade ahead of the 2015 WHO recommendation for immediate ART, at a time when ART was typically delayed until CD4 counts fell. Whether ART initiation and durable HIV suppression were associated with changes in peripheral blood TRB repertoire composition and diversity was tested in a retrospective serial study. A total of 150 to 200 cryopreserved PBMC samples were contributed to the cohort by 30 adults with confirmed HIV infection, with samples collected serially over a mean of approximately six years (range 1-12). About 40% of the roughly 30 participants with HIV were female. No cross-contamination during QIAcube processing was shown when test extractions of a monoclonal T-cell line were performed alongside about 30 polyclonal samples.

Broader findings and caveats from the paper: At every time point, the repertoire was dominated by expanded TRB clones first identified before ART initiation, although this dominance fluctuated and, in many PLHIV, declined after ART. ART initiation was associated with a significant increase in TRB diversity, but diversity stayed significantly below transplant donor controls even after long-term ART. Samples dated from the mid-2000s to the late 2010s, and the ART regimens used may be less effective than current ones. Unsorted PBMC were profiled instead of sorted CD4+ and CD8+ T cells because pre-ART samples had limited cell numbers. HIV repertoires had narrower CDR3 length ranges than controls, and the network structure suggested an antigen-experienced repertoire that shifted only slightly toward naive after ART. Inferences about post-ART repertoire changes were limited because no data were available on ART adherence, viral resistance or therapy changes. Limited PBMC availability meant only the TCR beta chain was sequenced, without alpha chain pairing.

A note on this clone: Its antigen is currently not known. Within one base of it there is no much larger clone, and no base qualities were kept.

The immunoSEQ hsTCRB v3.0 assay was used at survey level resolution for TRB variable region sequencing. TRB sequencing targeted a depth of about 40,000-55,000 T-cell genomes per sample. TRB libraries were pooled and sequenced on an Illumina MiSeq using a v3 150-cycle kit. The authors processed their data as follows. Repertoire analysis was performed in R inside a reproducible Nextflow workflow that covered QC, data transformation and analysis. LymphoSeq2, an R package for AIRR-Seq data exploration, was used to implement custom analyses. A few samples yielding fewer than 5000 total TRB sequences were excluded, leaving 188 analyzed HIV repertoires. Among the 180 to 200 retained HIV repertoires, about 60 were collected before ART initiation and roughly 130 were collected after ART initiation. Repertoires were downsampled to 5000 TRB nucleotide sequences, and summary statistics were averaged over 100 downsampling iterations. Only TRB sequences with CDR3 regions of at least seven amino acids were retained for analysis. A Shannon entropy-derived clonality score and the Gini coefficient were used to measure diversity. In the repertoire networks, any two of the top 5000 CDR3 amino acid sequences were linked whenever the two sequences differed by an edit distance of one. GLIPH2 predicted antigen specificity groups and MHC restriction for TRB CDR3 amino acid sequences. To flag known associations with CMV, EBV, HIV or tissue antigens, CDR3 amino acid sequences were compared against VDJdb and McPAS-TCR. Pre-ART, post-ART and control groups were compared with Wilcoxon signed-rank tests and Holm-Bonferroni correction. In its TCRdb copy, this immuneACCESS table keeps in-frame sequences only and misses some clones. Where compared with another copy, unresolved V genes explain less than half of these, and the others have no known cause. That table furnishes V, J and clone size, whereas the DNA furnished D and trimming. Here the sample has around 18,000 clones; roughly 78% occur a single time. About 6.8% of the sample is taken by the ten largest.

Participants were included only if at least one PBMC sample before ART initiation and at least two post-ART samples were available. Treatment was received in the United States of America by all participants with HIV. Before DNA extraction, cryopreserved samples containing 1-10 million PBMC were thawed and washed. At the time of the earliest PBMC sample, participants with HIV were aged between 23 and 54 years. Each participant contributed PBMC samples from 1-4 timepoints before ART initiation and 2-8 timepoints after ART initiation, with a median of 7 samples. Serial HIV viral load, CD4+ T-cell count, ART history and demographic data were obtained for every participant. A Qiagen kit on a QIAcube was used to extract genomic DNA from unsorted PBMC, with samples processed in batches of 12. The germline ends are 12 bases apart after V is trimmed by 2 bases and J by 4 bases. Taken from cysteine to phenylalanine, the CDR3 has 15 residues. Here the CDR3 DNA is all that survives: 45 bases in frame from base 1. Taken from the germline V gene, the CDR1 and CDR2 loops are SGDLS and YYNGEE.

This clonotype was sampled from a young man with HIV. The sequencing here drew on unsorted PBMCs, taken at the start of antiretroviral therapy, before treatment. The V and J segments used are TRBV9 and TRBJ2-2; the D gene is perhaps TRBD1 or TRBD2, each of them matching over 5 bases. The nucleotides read TGTGCCAGCAGCGTCTCAACCGGGGCCACCGGGGAGCTGTTTTTT. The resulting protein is CASSVSTGATGELFF.